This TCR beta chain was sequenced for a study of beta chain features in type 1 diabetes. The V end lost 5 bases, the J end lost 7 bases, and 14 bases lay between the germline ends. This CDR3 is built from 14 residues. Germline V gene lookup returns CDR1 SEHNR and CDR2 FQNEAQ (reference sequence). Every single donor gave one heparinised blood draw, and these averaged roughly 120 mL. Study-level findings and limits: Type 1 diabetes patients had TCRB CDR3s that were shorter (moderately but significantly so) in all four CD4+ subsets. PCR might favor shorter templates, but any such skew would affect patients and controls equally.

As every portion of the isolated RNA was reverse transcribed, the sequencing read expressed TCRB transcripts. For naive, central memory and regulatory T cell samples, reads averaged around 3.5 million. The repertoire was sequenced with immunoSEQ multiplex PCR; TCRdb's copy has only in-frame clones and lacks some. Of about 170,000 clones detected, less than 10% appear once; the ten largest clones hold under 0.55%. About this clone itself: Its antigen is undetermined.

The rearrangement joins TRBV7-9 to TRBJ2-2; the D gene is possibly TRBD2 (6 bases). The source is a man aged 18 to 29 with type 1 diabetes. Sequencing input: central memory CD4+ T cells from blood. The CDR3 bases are TGTGCCAGCAGCCCTGCGGGGCTGAACGGGGAGCTGTTTTTT. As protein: CASSPAGLNGELFF.